The present TCR beta chain was sequenced within a study of cytomegalovirus exposure and HLA in healthy donors. Only one count was recorded for this clone. Its antigen remains unknown. The CDR3 has 15 amino acids. Germline V gene lookup returns CDR1 GTSNPN and CDR2 SVGIG (reference sequence). J gave up 4 bases and V 4 bases, and 8 bases lay outside the gene matches. Study findings and constraints: Later, an analysis showed that TCR beta chains associated with HLA were more clonally expanded than others that were equally common. Roughly uniform depth of sequencing across donors was assumed in presence/absence analyses. A prior analysis recorded that most TCR beta V segments were productive about 90% or about 30% of the time. Cytomegalovirus association was assigned to under 200 TCR beta chains.

The study ran its PCR with 60 Vbeta and 13 Jbeta primers. Profiled with immunoSEQ multiplex PCR; TCRdb holds only in-frame clones, not every one. The repertoire holds about 130,000 clones, around 80% seen once, with around 9.9% in the top ten. The clonotype comes from a young man in good health and CMV-seropositive. The sequenced sample was PBMCs. The chain has TRBV30 and TRBJ2-1, with 9 bases lining up with TRBD2. Here the CDR3 reads CAWKQAGGWYNEQFF. In nucleotides, the CDR3 is TGTGCCTGGAAGCAGGCGGGAGGGTGGTACAATGAGCAGTTCTTC.